The 2 T cell receptor beta chains presented below share a single source sample, sequenced in a study of T cell responses to AZD1222 COVID-19 vaccine. The assay was immunoSEQ multiplex PCR, and TCRdb's table has in-frame clones only and misses some. This sample has more than 65,000 clones, with 78% found just once. The sample in question was peripheral blood, obtained on day 0 of AZD1222 vaccination. The receptor source for this set is an adult in good health.

The chain combines TRBV24-1 with TRBJ1-5; the match to TRBD1 covers 7 bases. The germline gives CDR1 KGHDR, CDR2 SFDVKD. The CDR3 covers 16 residues. V shed 4 bases and J 5 bases; nucleotides not matched to a gene: 10. The CDR3 DNA reads as TGTGCCACCAGTGACGAGACAGGGTCCCCTTATCAGCCCCAGCATTTT. This translates into CATSDETGSPYQPQHF.

The chain links TRBV2 to TRBJ1-5; 8 bases match TRBD1. J was trimmed by 6 bases and V by 7 bases; bases with no gene match: 8. CDR1 and CDR2 from the germline V gene are SNHLY and FYNNEI. This CDR3 is built from 14 residues. The CDR3 DNA reads as TGTGCCAGCACCGGGACAGGTCTCAGTCAGCCCCAGCATTTT. It yields the protein CASTGTGLSQPQHF. Combining the CDR3 with reference TRBV2 and TRBJ1-5 gives the whole variable domain EPEVTQTPSHQVTQMGQEVILRCVPISNHLYFYWYRQILGQKVEFLVSFYNNEISEKSEIFDDQFSVERPDGSNFTLKIRSTKLEDSAMYFCASTGTGLSQPQHFGDGTRLSIL.